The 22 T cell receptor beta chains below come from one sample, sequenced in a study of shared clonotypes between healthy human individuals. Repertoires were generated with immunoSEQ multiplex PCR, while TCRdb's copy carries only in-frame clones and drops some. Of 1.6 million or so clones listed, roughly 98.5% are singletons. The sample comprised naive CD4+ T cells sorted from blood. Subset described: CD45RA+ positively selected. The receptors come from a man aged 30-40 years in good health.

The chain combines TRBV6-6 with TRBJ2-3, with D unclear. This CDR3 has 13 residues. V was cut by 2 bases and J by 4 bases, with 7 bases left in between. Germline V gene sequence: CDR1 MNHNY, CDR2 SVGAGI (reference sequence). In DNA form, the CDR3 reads TGTGCCAGCAGTTACACTGCCCCAGATACGCAGTATTTT. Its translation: CASSYTAPDTQYF.

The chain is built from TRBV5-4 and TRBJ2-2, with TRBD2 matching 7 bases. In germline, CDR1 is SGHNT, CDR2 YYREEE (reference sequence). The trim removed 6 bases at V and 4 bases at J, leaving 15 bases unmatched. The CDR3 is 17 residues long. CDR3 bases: TGTGCCAGCACCTCGATGGGGGGGAGCACCCGCACCGGGGAGCTGTTTTTT. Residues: CASTSMGGSTRTGELFF.

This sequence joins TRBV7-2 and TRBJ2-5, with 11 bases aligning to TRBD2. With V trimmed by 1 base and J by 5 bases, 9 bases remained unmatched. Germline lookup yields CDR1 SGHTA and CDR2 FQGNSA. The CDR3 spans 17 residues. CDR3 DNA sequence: TGTGCCAGCAGCTTAGGTTTCCTAGCGGGAGGTCTCGAGACCCAGTACTTC. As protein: CASSLGFLAGGLETQYF.

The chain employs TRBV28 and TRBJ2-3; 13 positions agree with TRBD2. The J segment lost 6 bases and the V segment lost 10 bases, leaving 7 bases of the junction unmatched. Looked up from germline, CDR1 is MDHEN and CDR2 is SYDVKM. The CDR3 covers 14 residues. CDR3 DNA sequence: TGTGCCACCGGACTAGCGGGAGACTCGGATACGCAGTATTTT. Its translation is CATGLAGDSDTQYF.

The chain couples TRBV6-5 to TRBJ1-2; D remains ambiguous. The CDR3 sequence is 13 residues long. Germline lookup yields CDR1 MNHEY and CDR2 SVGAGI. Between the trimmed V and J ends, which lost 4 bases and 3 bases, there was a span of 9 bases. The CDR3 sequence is CASSLPGDYGYTF. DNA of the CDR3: TGTGCCAGCAGTTTACCCGGGGACTATGGCTACACCTTC.

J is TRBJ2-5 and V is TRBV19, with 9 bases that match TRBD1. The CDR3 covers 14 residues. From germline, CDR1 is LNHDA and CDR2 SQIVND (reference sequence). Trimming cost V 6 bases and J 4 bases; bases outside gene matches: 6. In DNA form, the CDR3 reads TGTGCCAGTAGCCGTAAGGACAGGGGAGAGACCCAGTACTTC. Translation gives CASSRKDRGETQYF.

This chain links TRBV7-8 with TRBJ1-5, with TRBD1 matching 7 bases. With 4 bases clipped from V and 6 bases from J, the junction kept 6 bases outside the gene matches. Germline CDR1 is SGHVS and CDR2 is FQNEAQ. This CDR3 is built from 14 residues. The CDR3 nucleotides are TGTGCCAGCAGCTCCGGACAGGCGGGTCAGCCCCAGCATTTT. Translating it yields CASSSGQAGQPQHF.

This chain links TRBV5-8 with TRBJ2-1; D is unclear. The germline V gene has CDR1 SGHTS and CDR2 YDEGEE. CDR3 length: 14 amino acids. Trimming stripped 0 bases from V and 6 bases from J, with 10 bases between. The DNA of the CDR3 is TGTGCCAGCAGCTTGGTTGGCAGCCCCAATGAGCAGTTCTTC. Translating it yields CASSLVGSPNEQFF. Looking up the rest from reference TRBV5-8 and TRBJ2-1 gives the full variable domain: EAGVTQSPTHLIKTRGQQATLRCSPISGHTSVYWYQQALGLGLQFLLWYDEGEERNRGNFPPRFSGRQFPNYSSELNVNALELEDSALYLCASSLVGSPNEQFFGPGTRLTVL.

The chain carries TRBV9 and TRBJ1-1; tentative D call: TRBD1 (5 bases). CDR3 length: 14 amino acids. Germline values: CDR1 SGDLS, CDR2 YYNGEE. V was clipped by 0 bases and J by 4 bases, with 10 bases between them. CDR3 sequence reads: CASSVGPGATEAFF. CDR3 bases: TGTGCCAGCAGCGTAGGGCCTGGGGCCACTGAAGCTTTCTTT.

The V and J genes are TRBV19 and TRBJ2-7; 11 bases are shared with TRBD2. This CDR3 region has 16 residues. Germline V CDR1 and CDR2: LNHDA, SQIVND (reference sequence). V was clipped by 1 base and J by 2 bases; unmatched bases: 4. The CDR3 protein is CASSIGGTSGTYEQYF. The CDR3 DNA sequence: TGTGCCAGTAGTATAGGTGGGACTAGCGGAACCTACGAGCAGTACTTC.

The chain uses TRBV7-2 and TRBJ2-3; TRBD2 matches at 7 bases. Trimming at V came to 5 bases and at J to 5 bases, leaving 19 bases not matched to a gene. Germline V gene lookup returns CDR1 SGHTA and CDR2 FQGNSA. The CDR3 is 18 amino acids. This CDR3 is CASSRVPAGVLSRDTQYF. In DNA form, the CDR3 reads TGTGCCAGCAGCCGTGTCCCGGCGGGAGTTCTGAGTCGAGATACGCAGTATTTT.

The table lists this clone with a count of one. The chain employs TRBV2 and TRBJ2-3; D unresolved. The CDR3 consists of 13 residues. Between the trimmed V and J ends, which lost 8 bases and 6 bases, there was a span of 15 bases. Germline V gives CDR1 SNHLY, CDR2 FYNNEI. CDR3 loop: CASGFSPPDTQYF. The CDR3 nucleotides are TGTGCCAGCGGATTTTCCCCGCCGGATACGCAGTATTTT. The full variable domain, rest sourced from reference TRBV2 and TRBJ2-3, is EPEVTQTPSHQVTQMGQEVILRCVPISNHLYFYWYRQILGQKVEFLVSFYNNEISEKSEIFDDQFSVERPDGSNFTLKIRSTKLEDSAMYFCASGFSPPDTQYFGPGTRLTVL.

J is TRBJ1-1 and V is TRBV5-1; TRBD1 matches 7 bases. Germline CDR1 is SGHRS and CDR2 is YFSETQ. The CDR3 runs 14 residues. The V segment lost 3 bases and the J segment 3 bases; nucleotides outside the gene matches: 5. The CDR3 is CASSSTGWDTEAFF. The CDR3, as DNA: TGCGCCAGCAGCTCGACAGGGTGGGACACTGAAGCTTTCTTT.

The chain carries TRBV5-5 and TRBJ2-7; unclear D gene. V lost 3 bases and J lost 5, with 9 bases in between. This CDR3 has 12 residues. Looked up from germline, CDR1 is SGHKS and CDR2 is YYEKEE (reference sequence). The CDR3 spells CASSSPWDEQYF. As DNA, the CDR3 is TGTGCCAGCAGCTCCCCCTGGGACGAGCAGTACTTC.

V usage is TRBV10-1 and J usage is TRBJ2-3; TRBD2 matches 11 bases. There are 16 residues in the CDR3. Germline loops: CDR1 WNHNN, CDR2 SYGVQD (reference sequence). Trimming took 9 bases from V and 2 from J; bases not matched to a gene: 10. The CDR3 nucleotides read TGCGCCAGTCGACTAGCGGGATCCAAACCCACAGATACGCAGTATTTT. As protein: CASRLAGSKPTDTQYF.

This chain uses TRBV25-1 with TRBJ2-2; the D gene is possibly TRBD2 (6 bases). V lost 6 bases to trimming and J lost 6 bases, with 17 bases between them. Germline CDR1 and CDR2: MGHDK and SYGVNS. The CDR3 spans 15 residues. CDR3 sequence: CASSPRLVFAGELFF. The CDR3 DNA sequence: TGTGCCAGCAGCCCCAGACTAGTCTTCGCCGGGGAGCTGTTTTTT.

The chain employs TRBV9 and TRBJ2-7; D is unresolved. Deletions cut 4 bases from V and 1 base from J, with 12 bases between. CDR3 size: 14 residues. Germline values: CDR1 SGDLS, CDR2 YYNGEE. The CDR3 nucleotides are TGTGCCAGCAGCTTCATGGACGAGTCCTACGAGCAGTACTTC. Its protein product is CASSFMDESYEQYF.

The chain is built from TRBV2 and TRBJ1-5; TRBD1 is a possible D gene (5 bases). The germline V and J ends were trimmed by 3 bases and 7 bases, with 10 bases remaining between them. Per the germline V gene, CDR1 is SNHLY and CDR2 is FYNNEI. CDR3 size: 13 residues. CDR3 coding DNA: TGTGCCAGCAGTGAGCAGGGTGCCCAGCCCCAGCATTTT. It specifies CASSEQGAQPQHF.

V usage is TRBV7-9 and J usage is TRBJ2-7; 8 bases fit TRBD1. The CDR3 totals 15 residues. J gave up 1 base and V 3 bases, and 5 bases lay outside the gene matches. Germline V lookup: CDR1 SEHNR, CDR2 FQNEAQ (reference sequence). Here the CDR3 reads CASSFQGARSYEQYF. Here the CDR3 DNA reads TGTGCCAGCAGCTTTCAGGGGGCGCGTTCCTACGAGCAGTACTTC.

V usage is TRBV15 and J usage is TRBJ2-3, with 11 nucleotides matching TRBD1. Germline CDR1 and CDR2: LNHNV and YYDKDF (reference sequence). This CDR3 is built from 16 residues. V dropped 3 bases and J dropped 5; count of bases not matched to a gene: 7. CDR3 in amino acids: CATSRSDRGPGDTQYF. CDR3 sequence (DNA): TGTGCCACCAGCAGGTCGGACAGGGGGCCCGGAGATACGCAGTATTTT.

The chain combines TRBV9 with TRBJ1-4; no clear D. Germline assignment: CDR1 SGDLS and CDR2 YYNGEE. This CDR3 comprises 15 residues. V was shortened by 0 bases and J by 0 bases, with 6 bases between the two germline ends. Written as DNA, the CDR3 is TGTGCCAGCAGCGTAGCGGGAACAACTAATGAAAAACTGTTTTTT. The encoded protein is CASSVAGTTNEKLFF.

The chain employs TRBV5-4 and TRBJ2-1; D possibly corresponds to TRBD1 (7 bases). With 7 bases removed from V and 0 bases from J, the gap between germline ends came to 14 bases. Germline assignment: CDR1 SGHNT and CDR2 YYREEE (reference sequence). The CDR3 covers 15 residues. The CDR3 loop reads CASGGTAGSYNEQFF. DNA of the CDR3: TGTGCCAGCGGGGGGACAGCAGGCTCCTACAATGAGCAGTTCTTC.